Following are 15 T cell receptor beta chains from one sample sequenced in a study of shared clonotypes between healthy human individuals. Sequencing used immunoSEQ multiplex PCR; TCRdb keeps in-frame clones, though not all of them. Here the sample spans 650,000 to 700,000 clones, 80% to 95% being singletons. The sequencing input was memory CD8+ T cells from PBMCs. Noted subset: CD45RO+ cells pooled with CCR7-negative TemRA cells. Receptors originate from a man younger than 35 in good health. Some clones in this sample may be carry-over from other donors' samples.

The chain uses TRBV5-4 and TRBJ2-2; TRBD2 is a possible D gene (5 bases). The germline gives CDR1 SGHNT, CDR2 YYREEE (reference sequence). Deletions cut 4 bases from V and 1 base from J, with 17 bases between. The CDR3 contains 17 residues. The chain's CDR3 is CASSQLVPTRNTGELFF. For the CDR3, the DNA is TGTGCCAGCAGCCAACTAGTACCCACTAGGAACACCGGGGAGCTGTTTTTT.

J is TRBJ2-3 and V is TRBV29-1; D is perhaps TRBD2 (5 bases). CDR3 length: 12 residues. Per germline, CDR1 SQVTM and CDR2 ANQGSEA. Trimming stripped 8 bases from V and 8 bases from J, with 17 bases between. DNA of the CDR3: TGCAGCATGCTGGGTCTAGCTGGTACGCAGTATTTT. Its protein is CSMLGLAGTQYF.

This chain joins TRBV10-1 and TRBJ2-3; TRBD1 agrees at 9 bases. The junction had 4 bases not matched to a gene; V was cut back by 6 bases and J by 0 bases. CDR3 size: 15 residues. CDR1 WNHNN and CDR2 SYGVQD come from the germline V gene (reference sequence). CDR3 nucleotides: TGCGCCAGCAGCGGGACAGGGAAAAGCACAGATACGCAGTATTTT. It translates to CASSGTGKSTDTQYF.

This clone appeared once. The rearrangement uses TRBV14 and TRBJ2-3; maybe TRBD2 (6 bases). There are 15 residues in the CDR3. Germline V gene data show CDR1 as SGHDN and CDR2 as FVKESK. Trimming stripped 9 bases from V and 2 bases from J, with 18 bases between. The CDR3, as DNA: TGTGCCAGTTCTCGGGGGTTCACACCCACAGATACGCAGTATTTT. This sequence encodes CASSRGFTPTDTQYF.

Worth noting for this clone: This specimen includes other DNA sequences encoding the same CDR3. The chain employs TRBV28 and TRBJ1-1; D unclear. Trimming removed 5 bases at V and 2 bases at J, with 9 bases between. CDR3 length equals 13 residues. The germline CDR1 and CDR2 sequences are MDHEN and SYDVKM. The CDR3 DNA reads TGTGCCAGCAGTCTGTCAAGAAACACTGAAGCTTTCTTT. Translated: CASSLSRNTEAFF.

The rearrangement joins TRBV28 to TRBJ1-1, with a weak D call TRBD1 (5 bases). The V and J ends lost 2 bases and 1 base respectively, with 14 bases between them. CDR3 length: 16 amino acids. Germline V gives CDR1 MDHEN, CDR2 SYDVKM. The CDR3 loop is CASSLLLGTGNTEAFF. DNA of the CDR3: TGTGCCAGCAGTTTACTTCTTGGGACCGGGAACACTGAAGCTTTCTTT.

The chain employs TRBV4-3 and TRBJ2-3, with 9 nucleotides matching TRBD2. After removal of 1 base from V and 5 bases from J, the junction contained 10 bases not matched to a gene. The CDR3 sequence is 17 residues long. CDR1 and CDR2 (germline): LGHNA, YSLEER. CDR3 DNA sequence: TGCGCCAGCAGCCAAGGAGTAGCGGGAGCTGAGGAAGATACGCAGTATTTT. Protein: CASSQGVAGAEEDTQYF.

The rearrangement links TRBV7-9 to TRBJ2-1; D remains ambiguous. This CDR3 is 12 amino acids long. V was trimmed by 0 bases and J by 10 bases, leaving 7 bases between them. Germline V CDR1 and CDR2: SEHNR, FQNEAQ (reference sequence). For the CDR3, the DNA is TGTGCCAGCAGCTTAGCGCTCTGGGAGCAGTTCTTC. It yields the protein CASSLALWEQFF. Full variable domain (remainder filled in from reference TRBV7-9 and TRBJ2-1): DTGVSQNPRHKITKRGQNVTFRCDPISEHNRLYWYRQTLGQGPEFLTYFQNEAQLEKSRLLSDRFSAERPKGSFSTLEIQRTEQGDSAMYLCASSLALWEQFFGPGTRLTVL.

This chain uses TRBV11-2 with TRBJ2-1; D unresolved. With 8 bases removed from V and 4 bases from J, the gap between germline ends came to 12 bases. CDR1 and CDR2 from the germline V gene are SGHAT and FQNNGV. The CDR3 extends over 13 amino acids. CDR3 sequence: CASQGPGYNEQFF. The CDR3 coding sequence is TGTGCCAGCCAAGGGCCAGGATACAATGAGCAGTTCTTC.

The V call is TRBV5-1, the J call TRBJ2-1, with a weak D call TRBD2 (6 bases). The V gene's germline CDR1 is SGHRS and CDR2 YFSETQ. The CDR3 covers 15 residues. V lost 3 bases, J lost 5 bases, and 15 bases lay in between. The CDR3 DNA reads as TGCGCCAGCAGCTGGCAGGACTATACCCACAATGAGCAGTTCTTC. Translating gives CASSWQDYTHNEQFF.

This sequence joins TRBV6-1 and TRBJ2-7, with 8 bases fitting TRBD1. The CDR3 is 15 residues long. Trimming at V came to 4 bases and at J to 4 bases, leaving 9 bases not matched to a gene. CDR1 MNHNS and CDR2 SASEGT come from the germline V gene. The CDR3 is CASSGPRDRQYEQYF. Here the CDR3 DNA reads TGTGCCAGCAGTGGCCCCCGGGACAGGCAGTACGAGCAGTACTTC.

V usage is TRBV7-3 and J usage is TRBJ1-1, with D uncertain. V was shortened by 1 base and J by 0 bases, with 9 bases between the two germline ends. Germline CDR1 SGHTA, CDR2 FQGTGA. The CDR3 runs 15 residues. This chain's CDR3 is CASSLNPGMNTEAFF. The DNA for the CDR3 is TGTGCCAGCAGCTTAAATCCAGGCATGAACACTGAAGCTTTCTTT.

This clone was detected only once. CDR3 nucleotides: TGTGCCAGCAGCCCCGACGGGCCAGCGGGAGGTTGGCAGTACTTC. This gives the protein CASSPDGPAGGWQYF. The rearrangement links TRBV7-2 to TRBJ2-7, with 9 bases identical to TRBD2. Losses at the gene ends were 5 bases for V and 9 bases for J; bases not matched to a gene: 14. The CDR3 contains 15 residues. The V gene's germline CDR1 is SGHTA and CDR2 FQGNSA.

The V and J genes are TRBV7-9 and TRBJ2-7; D might be TRBD2 (5 bases). The CDR3 loop spans 14 amino acids. Trimming removed 6 bases from V and 5 bases from J, with 17 bases in between. Germline V CDR1 and CDR2: SEHNR, FQNEAQ (reference sequence). The CDR3 DNA reads TGTGCCAGCAGTGAAGGAGCCGGGGTGGACGAGCAGTACTTC. Protein sequence: CASSEGAGVDEQYF.

This clone has more than one count but fewer than ten. This rearrangement joins TRBV11-2 to TRBJ2-2, with TRBD2 matching over 11 bases. Germline CDR1 is SGHAT and CDR2 is FQNNGV. The CDR3 extends over 17 amino acids. V trimming: 1 base; J trimming: 5 bases; junction bases outside the gene matches: 6. The CDR3 spells CASSLGTSGRPTGELFF. CDR3 in DNA: TGTGCCAGCAGCTTAGGGACTAGCGGGCGTCCGACCGGGGAGCTGTTTTTT.